These 16 T cell receptor beta chains were all obtained from the same sample, sequenced in a study of blood T cell repertoires in COVID-19. Assay: immunoSEQ multiplex PCR; the TCRdb copy retains only in-frame clones and omits some. The table records under 200,000 clones, approximately 82% of them present only once. What was sequenced was PBMCs or T cells enriched from blood (not recorded which). These receptors all stem from a woman aged 60-75 years with acute COVID-19.

The genes are TRBV25-1 and TRBJ1-4; TRBD1 matches 7 bases. This CDR3 comprises 11 residues. J was trimmed by 12 bases and V by 5 bases; bases with no gene match: 3. CDR1 is MGHDK, CDR2 SYGVNS, per germline. The CDR3 loop is CASSLGTELFF. The CDR3 DNA reads as TGTGCCAGCAGTCTAGGGACAGAACTGTTTTTT.

The chain combines TRBV2 with TRBJ1-5, with 7 bases identical to TRBD1. Germline CDR1 is SNHLY and CDR2 is FYNNEI. Germline trimming cut 4 bases from V and 3 bases from J; bases unmatched to any gene: 9. CDR3 length: 16 amino acids. In nucleotides, the CDR3 is TGTGCCAGCAGTGCGGAACCGGGACAGATCAATCAGCCCCAGCATTTT. Translation: CASSAEPGQINQPQHF.

The rearrangement uses TRBV5-5 and TRBJ2-5; tentative D call: TRBD1 (6 bases). This CDR3 has 14 amino acids. Germline V gene sequence: CDR1 SGHKS, CDR2 YYEKEE (reference sequence). V lost 7 bases, J lost 5 bases, and 18 bases lay in between. CDR3 in DNA: TGTGCCAGCTCGAACCCTACAGGGCCGGAGACCCAGTACTTC. It yields the protein CASSNPTGPETQYF.

This chain uses TRBV10-2 with TRBJ2-7; 8 bases fit TRBD2. V dropped 8 bases and J dropped 6; count of bases not matched to a gene: 12. The CDR3 has 14 amino acids. Germline loops: CDR1 WSHSY, CDR2 SAAADI. The CDR3 DNA reads as TGCGCCAGCTGCAATAGCGGGGTTGCCTGCGAGCAGTACGTC. It codes for CASCNSGVACEQYV.

This sequence joins TRBV4-2 and TRBJ1-5; D is undetermined. Germline assignment: CDR1 LGHNA and CDR2 YNFKEQ. The CDR3 spans 16 residues. V was shortened by 0 bases and J by 0 bases, with 9 bases between the two germline ends. The CDR3, as DNA: TGTGCCAGCAGCCAAGATAGAAGCCATAGCAATCAGCCCCAGCATTTT. It translates to CASSQDRSHSNQPQHF.

V usage is TRBV19 and J usage is TRBJ1-3; 9 bases line up with TRBD1. This CDR3 spans 16 amino acids. The V gene end was trimmed by 4 bases and the J gene end by 0 bases; junction bases not matched to a gene: 4. Germline loops: CDR1 LNHDA, CDR2 SQIVND (reference sequence). The CDR3 is CASSRTGELSGNTIYF. The DNA of the CDR3 is TGTGCCAGTAGTAGGACAGGGGAGCTCTCTGGAAACACCATATATTTT.

CDR3 amino acids: CASSLAGQGWDGYTF. In DNA form, the CDR3 reads TGTGCCAGCAGCTTGGCGGGACAGGGGTGGGATGGCTACACCTTC. This chain connects TRBV5-8 to TRBJ1-2, with 10 bases aligning to TRBD1. The CDR3 is made up of 15 amino acids. After removal of 0 bases from V and 6 bases from J, the junction contained 5 bases not matched to a gene. Germline values: CDR1 SGHTS, CDR2 YDEGEE.

The chain uses TRBV11-2 and TRBJ2-3; D unclear. Germline CDR1 SGHAT, CDR2 FQNNGV. There are 12 residues in the CDR3. The V end lost 8 bases, the J end lost 10 bases, and 16 bases lay between the germline ends. This chain's CDR3 is CASALLPGPQYF. The CDR3 DNA reads as TGTGCCAGCGCCCTCTTACCCGGTCCGCAGTATTTT.

The chain uses TRBV7-9 and TRBJ1-2; 7 bases fit TRBD1. Looked up from germline, CDR1 is SEHNR and CDR2 is FQNEAQ (reference sequence). CDR3 length: 14 residues. The V and J ends lost 4 bases and 4 bases, in that order; junction bases with no gene match: 6. The chain's CDR3 is CASSSQQGSYGYTF. DNA for the CDR3: TGTGCCAGCAGCTCCCAACAGGGGAGCTATGGCTACACCTTC.

V is TRBV7-9 and J is TRBJ1-5, with D uncertain. Germline-derived CDR1 and CDR2 are SEHNR and FQNEAQ (reference sequence). The CDR3 runs to 13 residues. The ends were cut back, 2 bases at V and 7 bases at J, with 9 bases in the middle. The CDR3 bases are TGTGCCAGCAGCTTACAGGACTGGCAGCCCCAGCATTTT. Amino acid sequence: CASSLQDWQPQHF. The full variable domain, its missing parts supplied by reference TRBV7-9 and TRBJ1-5, is DTGVSQNPRHKITKRGQNVTFRCDPISEHNRLYWYRQTLGQGPEFLTYFQNEAQLEKSRLLSDRFSAERPKGSFSTLEIQRTEQGDSAMYLCASSLQDWQPQHFGDGTRLSIL.

V gene TRBV7-8 combines with J gene TRBJ1-4; D remains ambiguous. This CDR3 has 17 residues. Germline CDR1 is SGHVS and CDR2 is FQNEAQ. V lost 2 bases and J lost 8, with 21 bases in between. The CDR3 protein is CASSLNPIGTTGEKLFF. The CDR3 nucleotides read TGTGCCAGCAGCTTAAACCCGATAGGAACTACGGGGGAAAAACTGTTTTTT.

This rearrangement joins TRBV10-1 to TRBJ1-3; no reliable D call. The length of the CDR3 is 14 residues. Per the germline V gene, CDR1 is WNHNN and CDR2 is SYGVQD (reference sequence). V was trimmed by 3 bases and J by 0 bases, leaving 6 bases between them. The CDR3 nucleotides read TGCGCCAGCAGTGACGGTCTCTCTGGAAACACCATATATTTT. The encoded protein is CASSDGLSGNTIYF.

This clone was detected only once. The chain couples TRBV2 to TRBJ2-3; 9 nucleotides match TRBD2. Germline V gene sequence: CDR1 SNHLY, CDR2 FYNNEI. This CDR3 has 18 amino acids. The V and J ends lost 2 bases and 2 bases, in that order; junction bases with no gene match: 11. The chain's CDR3 is CASSERGLAGRDTDTQYF. For the CDR3, the DNA is TGTGCCAGCAGTGAAAGGGGGCTAGCGGGGAGGGACACAGATACGCAGTATTTT.

The rearrangement uses TRBV25-1 and TRBJ2-7, with D unclear. V was trimmed by 0 bases and J by 3 bases, leaving 6 bases between them. The CDR3 covers 13 residues. In germline, CDR1 is MGHDK, CDR2 SYGVNS. The CDR3 reads CASSEYGRYEQYF. CDR3 sequence (DNA): TGTGCCAGCAGTGAATATGGCCGCTACGAGCAGTACTTC.

In its sample, this clone was seen a few times. The chain combines TRBV28 with TRBJ1-3; a weak D match, TRBD1 (5 bases). Germline loops: CDR1 MDHEN, CDR2 SYDVKM. The CDR3 extends over 14 amino acids. The ends were cut back, 2 bases at V and 4 bases at J, with 9 bases in the middle. The DNA for the CDR3 is TGTGCCAGCAGTTTACAAGGGGAAGGAAACACCATATATTTT. This encodes CASSLQGEGNTIYF.

The chain combines TRBV7-6 with TRBJ1-1, with TRBD1 identical over 7 bases. V gave up 2 bases and J gave up 0 bases; unmatched junction bases: 12. Germline values: CDR1 SGHVS, CDR2 FNYEAQ. This CDR3 has 18 residues. Here the CDR3 reads CASSLSRDREFVNTEAFF. For the CDR3, the DNA is TGTGCCAGCAGCTTATCGAGAGACAGGGAGTTCGTGAACACTGAAGCTTTCTTT.